The clone carrying this T cell receptor beta chain has just one count. This entry comes from a study of blood T cells in healthy people across ages. Donors were systemically healthy Caucasian individuals from Russia aged about 6 to 100 years. The CDR3 has 15 residues. The V and J ends lost 3 bases and 3 bases respectively, with 12 bases between them. CDR1 SGHRS and CDR2 YFSETQ come from the germline V gene. A second roughly 6 to 12 cycle PCR used barcoded and J-beta primers. MiXCR was run by TCRdb on the 5' RACE reads, yielding one entry per CDR3 protein. Among around 800,000 distinct CDR3 sequences listed, around 62% were seen once.

The genes are TRBV5-1 and TRBJ2-2, with D possibly being TRBD2 (7 bases). The sequenced sample consisted of blood. This clonotype was sampled from a man younger than 40 in good health. Written as DNA, the CDR3 is TGCGCCAGCAGCTACCCGGGGGGCTACACCGGGGAGCTGTTTTTT. Its translation: CASSYPGGYTGELFF.